This T cell receptor (beta chain) stems from a study of T cell repertoires in cytomegalovirus infection. Study information: Recently described HLA-C-restricted plus well-studied HLA-B-restricted CMV epitopes were used. CMV infection together with matching HLA type was indicated by public TCR beta signatures. Study conclusions and caveats: Totalled public TCR beta family frequency picked out people who carried CMV plus the relevant HLA. HLA-C-restricted TCR beta clonotypes specific for CMV led the ex vivo response.

In the case of this clonotype: The antigen is undetermined.

TCRdb recomputed calls from the reads with MiXCR, one row per CDR3 protein. The table has 450,000 to 650,000 distinct CDR3 sequences, approximately 40% seen once. The CDR3 runs to 17 residues. Losses at the gene ends were 4 bases for V and 0 bases for J; bases not matched to a gene: 5. CDR1 is SGHTA, CDR2 FQGNSA, per germline. V is TRBV7-2 and J is TRBJ2-1; 11 bases are shared with TRBD2. Source: cultured PBMCs, taken from culture after CMV antigen stimulation. The sequence was obtained from a human donor in good health (CMV status not recorded). Some clones in this sample may be carry-over from other donors' samples. CDR3 amino acids: CASSSPTSGISYNEQFF. CDR3 nucleotides: TGTGCCAGCAGCTCCCCGACTAGCGGGATCTCCTACAATGAGCAGTTCTTC.